A single T cell receptor beta chain is shown here with its context. The data were taken from a study of cytomegalovirus exposure and HLA in healthy donors. Trimming took off 2 bases at V and 6 bases at J, with 8 bases between the two ends. The CDR3 contains 13 residues. Germline CDR1 SGHNT, CDR2 YENEEA. With 60 Vbeta and 13 Jbeta primers, the PCR was carried out. TCRdb's copy holds only in-frame clones and misses some; the assay was immunoSEQ multiplex PCR. The sample consists of around 180,000 clones, about 80% of them appearing once. Sample: PBMCs. This sequence originates from a woman aged 45-60 years in good health and CMV-seronegative. V and J are TRBV11-3 and TRBJ2-1, with a weak D call TRBD1 (5 bases). The CDR3 coding sequence is TGTGCCAGCAGCTTAAGGGGAAGCAATGAGCAGTTCTTC. Translated: CASSLRGSNEQFF. The whole variable domain, filled in from reference TRBV11-3 and TRBJ2-1, reads EAGVVQSPRYKIIEKKQPVAFWCNPISGHNTLYWYLQNLGQGPELLIRYENEEAVDDSQLPKDRFSAERLKGVDSTLKIQPAELGDSAVYLCASSLRGSNEQFFGPGTRLTVL.